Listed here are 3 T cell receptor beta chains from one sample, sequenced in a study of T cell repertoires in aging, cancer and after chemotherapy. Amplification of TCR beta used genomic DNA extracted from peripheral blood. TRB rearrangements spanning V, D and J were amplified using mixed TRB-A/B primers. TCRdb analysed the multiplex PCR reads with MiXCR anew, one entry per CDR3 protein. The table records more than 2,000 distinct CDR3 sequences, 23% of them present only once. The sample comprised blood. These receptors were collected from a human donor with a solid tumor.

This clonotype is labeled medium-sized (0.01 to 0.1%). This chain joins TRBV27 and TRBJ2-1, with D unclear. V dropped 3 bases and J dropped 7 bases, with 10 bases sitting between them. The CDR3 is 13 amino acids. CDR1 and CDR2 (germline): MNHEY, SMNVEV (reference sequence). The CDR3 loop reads CASSFDADNEQFF. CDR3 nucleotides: TGTGCCAGCAGTTTTGACGCTGATAATGAGCAGTTCTTC.

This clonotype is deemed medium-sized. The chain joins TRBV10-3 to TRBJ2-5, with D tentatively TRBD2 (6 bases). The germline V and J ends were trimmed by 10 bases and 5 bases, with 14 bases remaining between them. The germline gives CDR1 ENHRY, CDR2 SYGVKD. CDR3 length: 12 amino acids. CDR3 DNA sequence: TGTGCCACGCGGGGCATCGGGGAGACCCAGTACTTC. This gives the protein CATRGIGETQYF.

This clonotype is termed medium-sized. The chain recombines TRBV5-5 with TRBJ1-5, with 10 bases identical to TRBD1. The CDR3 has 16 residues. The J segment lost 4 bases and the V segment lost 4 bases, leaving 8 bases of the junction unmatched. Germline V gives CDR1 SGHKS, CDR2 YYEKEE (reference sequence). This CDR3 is CASSGGTGAENQPQHF. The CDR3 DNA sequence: TGTGCCAGCAGCGGCGGGACAGGGGCAGAAAATCAGCCCCAGCATTTT.